This TCR beta chain was captured by sequencing in a study of T cells in Graves' hyperthyroidism and ophthalmopathy. Study-wide results and caveats: Most thyroid clonotypes that were expanded above 0.001 also turned up in blood.

Authors of the study amplified TCR beta CDR3 regions from RNA transcripts. The TCR CDR3 was amplified in a first-round RT-PCR using the HTBI primer set. TCRdb reprocessed the multiplex PCR reads via MiXCR and lists one record per CDR3 protein. Among roughly 290,000 distinct CDR3 sequences listed, about a sixth were seen once. This clonotype was seen repeatedly, ten times or more. Its antigen is not known. Fresh peripheral blood, 10 ml, yielded the PBMCs. Germline V gene sequence: CDR1 MNHNS, CDR2 SASEGT. The CDR3 is made up of 17 amino acids. V lost 3 bases, J lost 1 base, and 18 bases lay in between. The TCR originated in an older woman with Graves' ophthalmopathy. This rearrangement joins TRBV6-1 to TRBJ1-1, with D unresolved. Sequencing was done on a sample of blood. The CDR3 sequence is CASSDPGWKGANTEAFF. The CDR3 DNA is TGTGCCAGCAGTGATCCGGGTTGGAAAGGAGCGAACACTGAAGCTTTCTTT.